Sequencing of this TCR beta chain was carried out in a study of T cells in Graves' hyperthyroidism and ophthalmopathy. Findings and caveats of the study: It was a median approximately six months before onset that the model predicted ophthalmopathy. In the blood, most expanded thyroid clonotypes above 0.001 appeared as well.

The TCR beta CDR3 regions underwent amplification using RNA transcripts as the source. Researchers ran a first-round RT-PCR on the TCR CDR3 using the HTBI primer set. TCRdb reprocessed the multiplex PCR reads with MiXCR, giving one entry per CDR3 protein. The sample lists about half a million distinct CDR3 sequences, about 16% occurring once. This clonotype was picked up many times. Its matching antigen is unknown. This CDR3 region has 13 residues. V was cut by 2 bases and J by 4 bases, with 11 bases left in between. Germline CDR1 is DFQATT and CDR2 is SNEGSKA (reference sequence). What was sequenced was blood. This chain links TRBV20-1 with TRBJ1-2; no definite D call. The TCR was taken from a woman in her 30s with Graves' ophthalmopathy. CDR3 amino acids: CSARLDGLYGYTF. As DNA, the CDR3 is TGCAGTGCTAGACTGGACGGACTCTATGGCTACACCTTC.